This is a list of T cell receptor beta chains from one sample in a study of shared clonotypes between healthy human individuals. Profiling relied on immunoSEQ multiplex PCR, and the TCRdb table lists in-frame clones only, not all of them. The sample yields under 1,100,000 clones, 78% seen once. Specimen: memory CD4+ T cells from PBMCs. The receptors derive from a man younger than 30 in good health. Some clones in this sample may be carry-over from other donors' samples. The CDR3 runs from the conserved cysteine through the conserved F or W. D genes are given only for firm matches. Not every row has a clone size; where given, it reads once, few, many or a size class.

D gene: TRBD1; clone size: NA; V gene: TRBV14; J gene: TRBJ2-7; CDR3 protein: CASRVGTGGARQYF; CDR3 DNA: TGTGCCAGCAGAGTCGGAACAGGGGGCGCGAGGCAGTACTTC
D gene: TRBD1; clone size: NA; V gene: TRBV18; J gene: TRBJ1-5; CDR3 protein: CASSEGQGSNQPQHF; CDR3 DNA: TGTGCCAGCTCAGAGGGACAGGGTAGCAATCAGCCCCAGCATTTT
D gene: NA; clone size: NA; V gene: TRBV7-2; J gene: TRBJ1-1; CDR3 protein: CASSFSRNTEAFF; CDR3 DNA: TGTGCCAGCAGCTTTTCCAGGAACACTGAAGCTTTCTTT
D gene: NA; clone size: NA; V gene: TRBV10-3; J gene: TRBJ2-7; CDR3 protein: CAISESGRDYEQYF; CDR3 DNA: TGTGCCATCAGTGAGTCCGGACGGGACTACGAGCAGTACTTC
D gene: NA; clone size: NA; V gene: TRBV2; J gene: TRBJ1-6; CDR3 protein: CASSGESSYNSPLHF; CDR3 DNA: TGTGCCAGCAGTGGAGAGAGCTCCTATAATTCACCCCTCCACTTT
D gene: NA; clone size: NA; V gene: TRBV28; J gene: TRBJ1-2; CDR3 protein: CASSLKVLSGYTF; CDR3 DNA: TGTGCCAGCAGTTTAAAGGTCCTCTCTGGCTACACCTTC
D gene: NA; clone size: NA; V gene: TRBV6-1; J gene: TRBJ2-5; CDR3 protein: CASSKLPAETQYF; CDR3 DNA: TGTGCCAGCAGTAAGTTGCCCGCCGAGACCCAGTACTTC
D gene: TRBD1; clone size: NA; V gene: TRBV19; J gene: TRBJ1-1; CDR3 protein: CASTGGQALNTEAFF; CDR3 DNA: TGTGCCAGTACAGGGGGACAGGCATTGAACACTGAAGCTTTCTTT
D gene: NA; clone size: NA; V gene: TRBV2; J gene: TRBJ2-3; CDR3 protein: CASSARGRTDTQYF; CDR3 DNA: TGTGCCAGCAGTGCGCGGGGACGCACAGATACGCAGTATTTT
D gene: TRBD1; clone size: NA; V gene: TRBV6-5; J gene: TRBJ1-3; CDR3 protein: CASSYPTGTAVF; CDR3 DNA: TGTGCCAGCAGTTACCCAACCGGGACAGCGGTTTTT
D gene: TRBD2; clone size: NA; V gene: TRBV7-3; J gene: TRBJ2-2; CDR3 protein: CASSLTLAGAGTGELFF; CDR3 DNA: TGTGCCAGCAGCTTAACACTAGCGGGAGCGGGCACCGGGGAGCTGTTTTTT
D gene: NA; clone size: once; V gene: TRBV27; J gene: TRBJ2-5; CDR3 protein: CASSLSTGDQETQYF; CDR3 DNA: TGTGCCAGCAGTTTATCAACGGGAGACCAAGAGACCCAGTACTTC
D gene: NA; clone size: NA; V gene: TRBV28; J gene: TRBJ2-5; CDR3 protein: CASSRRNETQYF; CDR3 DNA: TGTGCCAGCTCAAGAAGGAATGAGACCCAGTACTTC
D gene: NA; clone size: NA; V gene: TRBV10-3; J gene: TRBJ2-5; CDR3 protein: CASPGHETQYF; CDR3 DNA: TGTGCCTCCCCGGGGCACGAGACCCAGTACTTC
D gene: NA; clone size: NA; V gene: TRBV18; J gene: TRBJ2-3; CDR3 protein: CASSQNGAKVADTQYF; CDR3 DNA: TGTGCCAGCTCACAAAACGGGGCGAAAGTGGCGGATACGCAGTATTTT
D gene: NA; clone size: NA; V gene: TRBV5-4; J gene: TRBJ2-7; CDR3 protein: CASSYRDISYEQYF; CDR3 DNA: TGTGCCAGCAGCTACCGGGACATCTCCTACGAGCAGTACTTC
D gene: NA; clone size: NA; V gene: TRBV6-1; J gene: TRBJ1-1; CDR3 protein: CASPTPFGLNTEAFF; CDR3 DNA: TGTGCCAGCCCAACCCCGTTCGGCCTGAACACTGAAGCTTTCTTT
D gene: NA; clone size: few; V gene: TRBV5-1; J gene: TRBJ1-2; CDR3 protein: CASSLGRVYGYTF; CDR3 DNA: TGCGCCAGCAGCTTGGGCAGGGTCTATGGCTACACCTTC
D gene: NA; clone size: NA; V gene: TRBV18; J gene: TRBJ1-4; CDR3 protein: CASSPRDGNEKLFF; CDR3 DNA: TGTGCCAGCTCACCAAGGGACGGAAATGAAAAACTGTTTTTT
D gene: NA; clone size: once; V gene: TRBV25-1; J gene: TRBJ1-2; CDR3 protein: CASSEAGDRAISGYTF; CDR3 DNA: TGTGCCAGCAGTGAGGCGGGGGATAGGGCTATTAGCGGCTACACCTTC
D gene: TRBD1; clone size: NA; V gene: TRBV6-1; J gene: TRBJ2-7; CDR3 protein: CASTGGEGQGRPQYF; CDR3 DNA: TGTGCCAGCACGGGTGGAGAGGGACAGGGGCGTCCGCAGTACTTC
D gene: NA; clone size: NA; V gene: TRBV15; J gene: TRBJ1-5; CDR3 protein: CATSRNGYQPQHF; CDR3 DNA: TGTGCCACCAGCAGAAACGGATATCAGCCCCAGCATTTT
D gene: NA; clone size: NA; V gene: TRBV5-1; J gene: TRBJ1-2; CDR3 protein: CASSFFSGTYGYTF; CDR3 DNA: TGCGCCAGCAGCTTCTTCTCAGGGACCTATGGCTACACCTTC
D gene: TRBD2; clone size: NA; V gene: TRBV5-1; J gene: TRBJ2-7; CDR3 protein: CASRTSGLNEQYF; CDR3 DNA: TGCGCCAGCCGGACTAGCGGACTAAACGAGCAGTACTTC